These T cell receptor beta chains were read from a single sample in a study of OX40 agonist ivuxolimab in advanced cancers. Libraries were prepared by immunoSEQ multiplex PCR; TCRdb keeps only in-frame clonotypes and omits some of them. The sample shows 65,000 to 70,000 clones, around 86% of them seen only once. The sequenced sample was CD4+ or CD8+ T cells sorted from blood, obtained in a trial of the OX40 agonist ivuxolimab. The receptors come from an adult with an advanced solid tumor such as melanoma, head and neck, liver or kidney cancer. The CDR3 runs from the conserved cysteine through the conserved F or W. D genes are given only for firm matches. The size field is filled for only some rows; it gives once, few, many or a size class.

TRBV5-1	.	TRBJ1-3	.	TGCGCCAGCAGCTTGGAGGGAGGCACCATATATTTT	CASSLEGGTIYF
TRBV7-3	.	TRBJ1-2	TRBD1	TGTGCCAGCAGCTTCGGGGGACAGGGGCTCGATGGCTACACCTTC	CASSFGGQGLDGYTF
TRBV7-9	.	TRBJ1-6	.	TGTGCCAGCAGCTTCGATTCACCCCTCCACTTT	CASSFDSPLHF
TRBV7-9	once	TRBJ2-3	TRBD2	TGTGCCAGCAGCTTTGGTCTAGCGGGGAGGACAGATACGCAGTATTTT	CASSFGLAGRTDTQYF
TRBV11-2	.	TRBJ2-2	.	TGTGCCAGCAGTCTTGGTGCGGCGGCGAACACCGGGGAGCTGTTTTTT	CASSLGAAANTGELFF
TRBV6-5	.	TRBJ1-2	TRBD1	TGTGCCAGCCGACTTGGGACAGGGAACTATGGCTACACCTTC	CASRLGTGNYGYTF
TRBV4-1	.	TRBJ2-2	TRBD1	TGCGCCAGCAGCCAAGATAGGGTGACAGGGGTCACCGGGGAGCTGTTTTTT	CASSQDRVTGVTGELFF
TRBV7-9	.	TRBJ1-1	.	TGTGCCAGCAGCCGGGACCGTGAGGCTTTCTTT	CASSRDREAFF
TRBV2	few	TRBJ2-5	TRBD1	TGTGCCAGCAGTGAACGGACAGGGAAAGAGACCCAGTACTTC	CASSERTGKETQYF
TRBV7-9	.	TRBJ1-2	.	TGTGCCAGCAGCCCGGTATACCCTACCTTC	CASSPVYPTF
TRBV18	.	TRBJ2-3	TRBD2	TGTGCCAGCTCACCACGGACTAGCGGCACAGATACGCAGTATTTT	CASSPRTSGTDTQYF
TRBV6-6	.	TRBJ1-5	.	TGTGCCAGCAGTTACTCGCTCCAGGGAGGCAATCAGCCCCAGCATTTT	CASSYSLQGGNQPQHF
TRBV19	.	TRBJ1-2	.	TGTGCCAGTAGTTCGCGAGGTCGAGAGGGGGGTTATGGCTACACCTTC	CASSSRGREGGYGYTF
TRBV7-9	.	TRBJ1-2	TRBD1	TGTGCCAGCAGCTTCGGCCAGGGGGCTGGCTACACCTTC	CASSFGQGAGYTF
TRBV10-2	.	TRBJ1-4	TRBD1	TGCGCCAGCAGAACAGGGGTTACCCGTAATGAAAAACTGTTTTTT	CASRTGVTRNEKLFF